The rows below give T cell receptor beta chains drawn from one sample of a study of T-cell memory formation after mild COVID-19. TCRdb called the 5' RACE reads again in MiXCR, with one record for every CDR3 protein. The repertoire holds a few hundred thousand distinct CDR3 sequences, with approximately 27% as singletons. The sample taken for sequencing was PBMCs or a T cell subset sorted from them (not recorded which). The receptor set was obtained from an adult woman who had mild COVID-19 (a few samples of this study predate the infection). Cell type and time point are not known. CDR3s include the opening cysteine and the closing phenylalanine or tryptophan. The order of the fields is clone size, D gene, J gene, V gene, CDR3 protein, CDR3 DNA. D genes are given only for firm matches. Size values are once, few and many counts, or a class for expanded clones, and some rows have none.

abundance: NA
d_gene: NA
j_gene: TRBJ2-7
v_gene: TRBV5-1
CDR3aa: CASKGGKEDEQYF
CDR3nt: TGCGCCAGCAAAGGCGGGAAAGAAGACGAGCAGTACTTC

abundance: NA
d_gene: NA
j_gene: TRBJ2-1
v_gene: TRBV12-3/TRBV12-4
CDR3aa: CASSFRNNEQFF
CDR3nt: TGTGCCAGCAGTTTTAGAAACAATGAGCAGTTCTTC

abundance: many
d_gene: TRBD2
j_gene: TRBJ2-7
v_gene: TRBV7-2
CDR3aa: CASRVHSGGAYEQYF
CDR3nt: TGTGCCAGCAGAGTACATAGCGGGGGGGCTTACGAGCAGTACTTC

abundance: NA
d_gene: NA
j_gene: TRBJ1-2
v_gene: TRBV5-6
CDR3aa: CASSPGNGPYGYTF
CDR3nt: TGTGCCAGCAGCCCGGGGAATGGACCCTATGGCTACACCTTC

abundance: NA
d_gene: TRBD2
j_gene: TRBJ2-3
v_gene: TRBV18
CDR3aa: CASSPSLVASGGAEGDTQYF
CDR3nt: TGTGCCAGCTCACCAAGCCTCGTCGCTAGCGGGGGGGCCGAAGGAGATACGCAGTATTTT

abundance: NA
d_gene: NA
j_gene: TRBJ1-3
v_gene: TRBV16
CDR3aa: CASSQLSPSSGNTIYF
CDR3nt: TGTGCCAGCAGCCAATTGAGCCCCAGCTCTGGAAACACCATATATTTT

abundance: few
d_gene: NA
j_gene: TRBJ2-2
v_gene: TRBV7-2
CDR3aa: CASRFNRDGELFF
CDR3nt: TGTGCCAGCAGATTTAACAGGGACGGGGAGCTGTTTTTT

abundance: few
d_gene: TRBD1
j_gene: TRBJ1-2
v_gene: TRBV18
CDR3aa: CASSPSTGDVGYTF
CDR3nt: TGTGCCAGCTCACCCTCGACAGGGGATGTTGGCTACACCTTC

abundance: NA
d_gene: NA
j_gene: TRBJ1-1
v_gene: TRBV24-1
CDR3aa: CATSDFPSGRDTEAFF
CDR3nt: TGTGCCACCAGTGATTTCCCCTCGGGTCGGGACACTGAAGCTTTCTTT

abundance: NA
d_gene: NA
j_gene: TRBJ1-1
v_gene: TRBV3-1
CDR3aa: CASSQVGWEAFF
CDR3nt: TGTGCCAGCAGCCAAGTCGGGTGGGAAGCTTTCTTT

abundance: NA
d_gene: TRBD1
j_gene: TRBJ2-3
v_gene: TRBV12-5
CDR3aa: CASGLGTGPTDTQYF
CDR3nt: TGTGCTAGTGGTTTGGGGACAGGGCCCACAGATACGCAGTATTTT

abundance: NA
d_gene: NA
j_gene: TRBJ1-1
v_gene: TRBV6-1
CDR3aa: CAMPRGANTEAFF
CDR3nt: TGTGCCATGCCCCGGGGGGCGAACACTGAAGCTTTCTTT

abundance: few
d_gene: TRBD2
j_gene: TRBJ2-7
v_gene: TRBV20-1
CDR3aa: CSARSLGLGYEQYF
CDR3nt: TGCAGTGCTAGAAGTTTAGGACTAGGTTACGAGCAGTACTTC

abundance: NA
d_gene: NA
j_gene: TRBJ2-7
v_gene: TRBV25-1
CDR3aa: CASSEEHSYEQYF
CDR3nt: TGTGCCAGCAGTGAGGAGCACTCCTACGAGCAGTACTTC

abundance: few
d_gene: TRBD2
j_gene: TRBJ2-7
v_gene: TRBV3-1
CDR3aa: CASSHGGRGEQYF
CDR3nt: TGTGCCAGCAGCCATGGCGGGAGGGGCGAGCAGTACTTC

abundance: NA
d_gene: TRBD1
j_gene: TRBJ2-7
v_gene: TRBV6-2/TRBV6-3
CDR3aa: CASSYFLGTGDEQYF
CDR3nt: TGTGCCAGCAGTTACTTCTTGGGGACAGGGGACGAGCAGTACTTC

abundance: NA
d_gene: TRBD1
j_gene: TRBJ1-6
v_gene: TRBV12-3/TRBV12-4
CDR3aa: CASSKDRRDNSPLHF
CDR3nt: TGTGCCAGCAGTAAGGACAGGCGGGATAATTCACCCCTCCACTTT

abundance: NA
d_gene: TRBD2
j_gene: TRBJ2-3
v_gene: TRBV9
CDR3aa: CASSVSTGGPADTQYF
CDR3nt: TGTGCCAGCAGCGTCAGCACGGGAGGGCCGGCGGATACGCAGTATTTT